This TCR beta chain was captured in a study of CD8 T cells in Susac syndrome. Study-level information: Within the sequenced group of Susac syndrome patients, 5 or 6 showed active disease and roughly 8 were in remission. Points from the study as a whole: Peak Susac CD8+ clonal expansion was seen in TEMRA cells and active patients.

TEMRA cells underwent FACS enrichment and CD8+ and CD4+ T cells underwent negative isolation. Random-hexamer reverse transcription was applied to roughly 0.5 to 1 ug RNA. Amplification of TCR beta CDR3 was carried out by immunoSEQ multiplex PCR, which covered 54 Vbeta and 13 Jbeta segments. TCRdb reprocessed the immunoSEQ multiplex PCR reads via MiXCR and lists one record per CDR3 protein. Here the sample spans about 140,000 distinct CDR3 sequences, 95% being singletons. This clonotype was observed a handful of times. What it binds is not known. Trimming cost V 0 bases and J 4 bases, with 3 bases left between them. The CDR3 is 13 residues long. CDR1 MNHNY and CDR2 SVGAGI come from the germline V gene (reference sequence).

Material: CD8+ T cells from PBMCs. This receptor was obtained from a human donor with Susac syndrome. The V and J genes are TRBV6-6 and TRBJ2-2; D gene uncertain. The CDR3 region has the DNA TGTGCCAGCAGTTACTCGTCCACCGGGGAGCTGTTTTTT. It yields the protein CASSYSSTGELFF.